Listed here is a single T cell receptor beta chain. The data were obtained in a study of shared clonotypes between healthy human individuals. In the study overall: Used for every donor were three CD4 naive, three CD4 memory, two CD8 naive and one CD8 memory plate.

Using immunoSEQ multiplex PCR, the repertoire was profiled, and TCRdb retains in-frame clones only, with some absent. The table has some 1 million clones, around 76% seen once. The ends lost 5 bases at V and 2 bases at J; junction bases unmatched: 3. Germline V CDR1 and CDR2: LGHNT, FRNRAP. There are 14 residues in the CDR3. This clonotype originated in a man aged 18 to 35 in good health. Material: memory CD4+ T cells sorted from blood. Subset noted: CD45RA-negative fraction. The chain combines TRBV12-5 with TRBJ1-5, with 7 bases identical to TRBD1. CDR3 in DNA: TGTGCTAGTGGTATTACAGGGGGCAATCAGCCCCAGCATTTT. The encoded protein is CASGITGGNQPQHF.